The 19 T cell receptor beta chains in this list originate from one sample, sequenced in a study of CD8 T cells in ankylosing spondylitis. TCRdb reprocessed the 5' RACE reads with MiXCR, giving one entry per CDR3 protein. The table records 250,000 or so distinct CDR3 sequences, approximately 24% of them present only once. The specimen sequenced was blood, either unsorted or a sorted T cell fraction (not recorded which). The receptors were gathered from a male donor with ankylosing spondylitis or in good health (not recorded which).

The sample holds many counts of this clonotype. Here the CDR3 DNA reads TGTGCCAGCAGCCCCCGAGGCGGGGGGCCCGCTACGCAGTATTTT. Amino acid sequence: CASSPRGGGPATQYF. V gene TRBV11-2 combines with J gene TRBJ2-3; 8 bases line up with TRBD2. Germline CDR1 is SGHAT and CDR2 is FQNNGV. This CDR3 region has 15 residues. J was trimmed by 8 bases and V by 5 bases; bases with no gene match: 12.

This clonotype turned up a few times. This rearrangement joins TRBV20-1 to TRBJ1-2; 8 bases are a match to TRBD1. The germline V gene encodes CDR1 DFQATT and CDR2 SNEGSKA (reference sequence). CDR3 size: 16 residues. The ends lost 3 bases at V and 6 bases at J; junction bases unmatched: 15. The CDR3 DNA sequence: TGCAGTGCTAGCGTCGGGGCAGGGGGCAGGGGAGATGGCTACACCTTC. Translated, it gives CSASVGAGGRGDGYTF.

This clonotype was recorded a few times. This rearrangement joins TRBV20-1 to TRBJ2-7; a possible D gene is TRBD2 (7 bases). Trimming cost V 3 bases and J 2 bases, with 17 bases left between them. Germline values: CDR1 DFQATT, CDR2 SNEGSKA (reference sequence). This CDR3 has 15 residues. This chain's CDR3 is CSARGLAGAPYEQYF. In DNA form, the CDR3 reads TGCAGTGCTAGGGGTCTGGCGGGGGCCCCCTACGAGCAGTACTTC.

The DNA for the CDR3 is TGTGCCAGCAGTGAGCCCGGGGGGGCCAGGAATGAGCAGTTCTTC. Translating it yields CASSEPGGARNEQFF. This rearrangement joins TRBV6-1 to TRBJ2-1; 8 nucleotides line up with TRBD2. Germline values: CDR1 MNHNS, CDR2 SASEGT. V lost 3 bases and J lost 7; bases outside the gene matches: 8. This CDR3 has 15 residues.

Remarks on this clonotype: Germline is not matched at one junction end, which may reflect a read error. This chain uses TRBV4-1 with TRBJ2-3, with D perhaps matching TRBD1 or TRBD2 (6 bases each). Germline CDR1 and CDR2: MGHRA and YSYEKL. The CDR3 is 16 amino acids. CDR3 loop: CTSSPDPGAWTDTQYF. For the CDR3, the DNA is TGCACCAGCAGCCCCGATCCGGGGGCGTGGACAGATACGCAGTATTTT.

This clonotype was counted at least ten times. The genes are TRBV20-1 and TRBJ1-2; no reliable D call. Trimming removed 0 bases from V and 4 bases from J, with 9 bases in between. Germline assignment: CDR1 DFQATT and CDR2 SNEGSKA (reference sequence). The CDR3 has 13 amino acids. The CDR3 loop is CSAREEGGYGYTF. The CDR3 nucleotides are TGCAGTGCTAGAGAGGAGGGTGGCTATGGCTACACCTTC.

This clonotype was found a few times. The chain joins TRBV20-1 to TRBJ2-3; D ambiguous. This CDR3 is 14 amino acids long. The germline CDR1 and CDR2 sequences are DFQATT and SNEGSKA (reference sequence). V lost 6 bases and J lost 0, with 13 bases in between. The CDR3 region is CSAAVWASTDTQYF. In DNA form, the CDR3 reads TGCAGTGCCGCGGTTTGGGCCAGCACAGATACGCAGTATTTT.

This clonotype showed up just a few times. V and J are TRBV20-1 and TRBJ2-5, with D perhaps assigned TRBD1 or TRBD2 (7 bases each). This CDR3 is built from 14 residues. Germline values: CDR1 DFQATT, CDR2 SNEGSKA (reference sequence). V was clipped by 7 bases and J by 1 base, with 16 bases between them. CDR3 sequence (DNA): TGCAGTGTAAGGGGAGGGGGCCCCCAAGAGACCCAGTACTTC. Protein product: CSVRGGGPQETQYF.

This clonotype was detected many times. V and J are TRBV6-5 and TRBJ2-2; D not resolved. With 0 bases removed from V and 5 bases from J, the gap between germline ends came to 7 bases. There are 14 residues in the CDR3. Germline V gives CDR1 MNHEY, CDR2 SVGAGI. The CDR3: CASSYSKWTGELFF. DNA for the CDR3: TGTGCCAGCAGTTACTCGAAGTGGACCGGGGAGCTGTTTTTT.

The table lists this clonotype with a few counts. J is TRBJ2-7 and V is TRBV20-1, with D tentatively TRBD2 (5 bases). Germline CDR1 reads DFQATT; CDR2 reads SNEGSKA (reference sequence). CDR3 length: 15 amino acids. V lost 5 bases and J 2 bases, leaving 19 bases between the germline ends. The CDR3 sequence: CSAAALGGGPYEQYF. The CDR3 region has the DNA TGCAGTGCTGCCGCCTTGGGCGGAGGTCCCTACGAGCAGTACTTC.

V gene TRBV20-1 combines with J gene TRBJ2-5, with D possibly called TRBD1 or TRBD2 (6 bases each). V gave up 0 bases and J gave up 1 base, with 15 bases separating them. Germline lookup yields CDR1 DFQATT and CDR2 SNEGSKA (reference sequence). The CDR3 covers 16 residues. The CDR3 reads CSARDPRGASQETQYF. In DNA form, the CDR3 reads TGCAGTGCTAGAGATCCGAGGGGGGCCAGCCAAGAGACCCAGTACTTC.

This clonotype was seen a handful of times. The chain uses TRBV5-1 and TRBJ2-5; D gene unclear. Germline V lookup: CDR1 SGHRS, CDR2 YFSETQ. V was shortened by 0 bases and J by 2 bases, with 8 bases between the two germline ends. CDR3 length equals 14 residues. As DNA, the CDR3 is TGCGCCAGCAGCTTGGCCTCCGGACAAGAGACCCAGTACTTC. Amino acid sequence: CASSLASGQETQYF.

This clonotype was counted at least ten times. The chain couples TRBV5-1 to TRBJ2-2; 10 positions agree with TRBD1. The CDR3 is 15 residues long. CDR1 and CDR2 (germline): SGHRS, YFSETQ. Losses at the gene ends were 5 bases for V and 5 bases for J; bases not matched to a gene: 6. CDR3 protein: CASRLWTGGTGELFF. The DNA of the CDR3 is TGCGCCAGCAGACTCTGGACAGGGGGAACCGGGGAGCTGTTTTTT.

The sample holds many counts of this clonotype. This chain joins TRBV29-1 and TRBJ1-4, with TRBD1 as a possible D gene (5 bases). Looked up from germline, CDR1 is SQVTM and CDR2 is ANQGSEA. Trimming removed 6 bases from V and 7 bases from J, with 12 bases in between. The CDR3 sequence is 12 residues long. The CDR3 coding sequence is TGCAGCGTGTGGTCCGGGGGTGAAAAACTGTTTTTT. Translation gives CSVWSGGEKLFF.

This clonotype was counted at least ten times. The chain is built from TRBV20-1 and TRBJ2-1; tentatively, D is TRBD2 (7 bases). V lost 6 bases and J lost 8, with 17 bases in between. Germline assignment: CDR1 DFQATT and CDR2 SNEGSKA (reference sequence). The CDR3 totals 13 residues. The CDR3 loop is CSAVLAGAHEQFF. The CDR3 DNA reads TGCAGTGCGGTGTTGGCGGGGGCCCATGAGCAGTTCTTC.

The table lists this clonotype with a few counts. The CDR3: CSASMTGSAYNEQFF. The CDR3 DNA is TGCAGTGCTAGCATGACAGGGTCAGCCTACAATGAGCAGTTCTTC. V is TRBV20-1 and J is TRBJ2-1, with 7 bases fitting TRBD1. After removal of 3 bases from V and 2 bases from J, the junction contained 7 bases not matched to a gene. Germline values: CDR1 DFQATT, CDR2 SNEGSKA (reference sequence). This CDR3 spans 15 amino acids.

This clonotype was seen repeatedly, ten times or more. The genes are TRBV24-1 and TRBJ1-5, with TRBD1 identical over 8 bases. The CDR3 sequence is 18 residues long. CDR1 is KGHDR, CDR2 SFDVKD, per germline. The V segment lost 3 bases and the J segment 4 bases; nucleotides outside the gene matches: 13. CDR3: CATSDTGTGEVRNQPQHF. For the CDR3, the DNA is TGTGCCACCAGTGATACCGGGACAGGTGAAGTTCGGAATCAGCCCCAGCATTTT.

This clonotype has a count of ten or more. The chain combines TRBV29-1 with TRBJ2-5; no reliable D call. The CDR3 runs to 12 residues. The germline V and J ends were trimmed by 8 bases and 7 bases, with 17 bases remaining between them. CDR1 and CDR2 from the germline V gene are SQVTM and ANQGSEA. The CDR3: CSLTTFVGTQYF. The CDR3, as DNA: TGCAGCCTTACAACGTTCGTAGGGACCCAGTACTTC.

This clonotype was observed many times. The chain employs TRBV20-1 and TRBJ2-6; TRBD1 might be the D (5 bases). The V end was cut by 3 bases, the J end by 5 bases, with 11 bases between. The CDR3 spans 14 residues. Germline-derived CDR1 and CDR2 are DFQATT and SNEGSKA (reference sequence). CDR3: CSASTGSRANVLTF. CDR3 in DNA: TGCAGTGCTAGTACAGGTTCTCGGGCCAACGTCCTGACTTTC.